This entry describes one T cell receptor beta chain. Its specificity is not known. Investigators prepared the TCR beta libraries by applying iRepertoire HTBI primers and Arm-PCR of CDR3 regions. TCRdb itself ran the multiplex PCR reads through MiXCR, one entry per CDR3 protein. The data contain 360,000 or so distinct CDR3 sequences, less than 30% of them singletons. CDR1 is MNHEY, CDR2 SMNVEV, per germline (reference sequence). Trimming took off 5 bases at V and 3 bases at J, with 8 bases between the two ends. The CDR3 has 13 amino acids. The sample is drawn from a study of regulatory T cells in long-lasting Graves disease. General study findings and limits: Favored gene segments in persistent disease were TRBV28, TRBJ1-2 and TRBJ2-5.

Time point indicated: persistent/refractory GD, antithyroid drugs over 5 years with positive TRAb. Following extraction of RNA from PBMCs, that RNA was used to make the TCR library. V gene TRBV27 combines with J gene TRBJ1-5; tentative D call: TRBD1 (6 bases). This clonotype originated in a middle-aged woman with Graves disease. Sequencing used peripheral blood mononuclear cells (PBMCs), obtained when the disease was refractory, from a patient treated with antithyroid drugs. The CDR3 DNA reads as TGTGCCAGCAGTACAGGGTACAATCAGCCCCAGCATTTT. It is translated as CASSTGYNQPQHF.